The T cell receptor (beta chain) under discussion was sequenced for a study of blood T cell repertoires in COVID-19. Study-wide background: Donors in the United States, Italy and Spain gave samples during acute or convalescent COVID-19. T cells, B-cell-depleted T cells, or PBMCs supplied cDNA or gDNA.

TCRdb keeps only in-frame clones here, not all; method: immunoSEQ multiplex PCR. The sample carries hundreds of thousands of clones, around 87% recorded once. In germline, CDR1 is MNHEY, CDR2 SMNVEV (reference sequence). This CDR3 is 14 amino acids long. The V end was cut by 3 bases, the J end by 5 bases, with 13 bases between. With regard to this clone: Distinct nucleotide sequences in the sample also encode this CDR3.

The chain uses TRBV27 and TRBJ2-5; D gene ambiguous. This receptor was taken from a young woman with acute COVID-19. The specimen was PBMCs or T cells enriched from blood (not recorded which). CDR3 nucleotides: TGTGCCAGCAGTTTTTCTGGATCCAGGGAGACCCAGTACTTC. Its translation: CASSFSGSRETQYF.